A single sample is the source of the 17 T cell receptor beta chains below, sequenced in a study of IL-32 and malignant T cell survival in cutaneous lymphoma. Produced via immunoSEQ multiplex PCR; TCRdb's table is partial and in-frame only. This repertoire shows more than 2,000 clones, roughly 80% found once; its top ten account for 55%. Patients with leukemic cutaneous T cell lymphoma (Sezary syndrome) provided these blood samples. The source was blood, collected on day 0. The receptors shown here come from a human donor with cutaneous T cell lymphoma.

The chain uses TRBV4-3 and TRBJ2-5; 8 positions match TRBD2. There are 15 residues in the CDR3. Germline-derived CDR1 and CDR2 are LGHNA and YSLEER. J was trimmed by 1 base and V by 1 base; bases with no gene match: 2. CDR3 nucleotide sequence: TGCGCCAGCAGCCAAGGCGGGGGGCCCCAAGAGACCCAGTACTTC. The encoded protein is CASSQGGGPQETQYF.

This clone was seen a few times. The V call is TRBV6-5, the J call TRBJ1-1; D might be TRBD1 (6 bases). Trimming shortened V by 1 base and J by 5 bases, and 8 bases separated the two germline ends. The length of the CDR3 is 13 residues. CDR1 and CDR2 (germline): MNHEY, SVGAGI. CDR3 sequence reads: CASSYYRETEAFF. For the CDR3, the DNA is TGTGCCAGCAGTTACTACAGGGAGACTGAAGCTTTCTTT.

The chain recombines TRBV4-1 with TRBJ2-5, with 7 bases aligning to TRBD2. The CDR3 totals 16 residues. CDR1 and CDR2 from the germline V gene are MGHRA and YSYEKL. J lost 2 bases, V lost 1 base, and 7 bases had no gene match. The CDR3 bases are TGCGCCAGCAGCCAAGGGATCGCGGGACTACAAGAGACCCAGTACTTC. Protein sequence: CASSQGIAGLQETQYF.

The chain has TRBV4-3 and TRBJ2-3, with 8 nucleotides matching TRBD1. V lost 1 base and J lost 6; bases outside the gene matches: 15. Germline loops: CDR1 LGHNA, CDR2 YSLEER. The CDR3 has 18 amino acids. The CDR3 DNA reads TGCGCCAGCAGCCAAGTAAGGGGGAGTTCCAGGGGGCAGGATACGCAGTATTTT. Amino acids: CASSQVRGSSRGQDTQYF.

The chain joins TRBV30 to TRBJ2-1, with 8 bases lining up with TRBD1. Germline V gene lookup returns CDR1 GTSNPN and CDR2 SVGIG (reference sequence). With 3 bases clipped from V and 7 bases from J, the junction kept 11 bases outside the gene matches. This CDR3 has 15 residues. CDR3 amino acids: CAWSLGTGADNEQFF. The DNA for the CDR3 is TGTGCCTGGAGCTTAGGGACAGGAGCGGATAATGAGCAGTTCTTC.

The rearrangement joins TRBV7-2 to TRBJ2-7; 8 nucleotides agree with TRBD2. The V gene's germline CDR1 is SGHTA and CDR2 FQGNSA. This CDR3 has 15 amino acids. V shed 5 bases, J shed 5 bases, and the junction held 11 bases outside the gene matches. The CDR3: CASSGLAGFPDEQYF. CDR3 bases: TGTGCCAGCAGCGGCTTAGCGGGGTTCCCGGACGAGCAGTACTTC.

This rearrangement joins TRBV21-1 to TRBJ2-1; TRBD2 is the table's D call, not checked against the DNA. TRBV21-1 is assigned pseudogene status. The CDR3 length is 17 residues. As DNA, the CDR3 is TGTGCCAGCAGCAAACCAGGGGGCCGTGGACTAGCGCGTGAGCAGTTCTTC. It specifies CASSKPGGRGLAREQFF.

The V call is TRBV6-5, the J call TRBJ2-3, with TRBD2 matching over 11 bases. The germline V gene has CDR1 MNHEY and CDR2 SVGAGI. This CDR3 is 14 amino acids long. J gave up 1 base and V 7 bases, and 1 base lay outside the gene matches. The DNA for the CDR3 is TGTGCCAGCAAACTAGCGGGGGGCACAGATACGCAGTATTTT. It translates to CASKLAGGTDTQYF.

Note on this clone: The junction shows a germline mismatch at one end, possibly a read error. V and J are TRBV5-4 and TRBJ1-1, with D unclear. CDR3 length: 11 amino acids. Looked up from germline, CDR1 is SGHNT and CDR2 is YYREEE (reference sequence). In DNA, the CDR3 is TGTGCCGGCAGCTTGTACGGTGAAGCTTTCTTT. Translated, it gives CAGSLYGEAFF.

DNA of the CDR3: TGCGCCAGCAGCCACCGTATCCAGGGGACAGATACGCAGTATTTT. Amino acid sequence: CASSHRIQGTDTQYF. This sequence joins TRBV4-3 and TRBJ2-3, with D perhaps TRBD1 (6 bases). The CDR3 runs to 15 residues. Per germline, CDR1 LGHNA and CDR2 YSLEER. Trimming cost V 3 bases and J 3 bases, with 13 bases left between them.

This clone was seen only a few times. The chain is built from TRBV4-1 and TRBJ2-7; 7 nucleotides match TRBD1. The germline CDR1 and CDR2 sequences are MGHRA and YSYEKL. The length of the CDR3 is 16 residues. V lost 2 bases, J lost 1 base, and 8 bases stayed unmatched. CDR3 in amino acids: CASSQSRTGLSYEQYF. CDR3 in DNA: TGCGCCAGCAGCCAATCCCGGACAGGTCTTTCCTACGAGCAGTACTTC.

V is TRBV7-9 and J is TRBJ2-5; tentatively, D is TRBD1 (6 bases). V lost 1 base and J lost 2, with 11 bases in between. Per the germline V gene, CDR1 is SEHNR and CDR2 is FQNEAQ (reference sequence). The CDR3 loop spans 15 amino acids. The CDR3 here is CASSLVVGGQETQYF. The CDR3 DNA reads as TGTGCCAGCAGCTTAGTAGTAGGGGGTCAAGAGACCCAGTACTTC. The complete variable domain, with remaining parts taken from reference TRBV7-9 and TRBJ2-5, reads DTGVSQNPRHKITKRGQNVTFRCDPISEHNRLYWYRQTLGQGPEFLTYFQNEAQLEKSRLLSDRFSAERPKGSFSTLEIQRTEQGDSAMYLCASSLVVGGQETQYFGPGTRLLVL.

The CDR3 loop is CASRGQGRYNEQFF. Written as DNA, the CDR3 is TGTGCCAGTAGGGGACAGGGGCGGTACAATGAGCAGTTCTTC. The gene calls are TRBV19 and TRBJ2-1; 10 bases match TRBD1. V lost 6 bases and J lost 4; bases outside the gene matches: 3. CDR1 and CDR2 from the germline V gene are LNHDA and SQIVND (reference sequence). The CDR3 totals 14 residues. Based on the CDR3 plus reference TRBV19 and TRBJ2-1, the full variable domain is DGGITQSPKYLFRKEGQNVTLSCEQNLNHDAMYWYRQDPGQGLRLIYYSQIVNDFQKGDIAEGYSVSREKKESFPLTVTSAQKNPTAFYLCASRGQGRYNEQFFGPGTRLTVL.

The CDR3 sequence: CASSSPTEAFF. As DNA, the CDR3 is TGTGCCAGCAGCTCGCCCACTGAAGCTTTCTTT. The chain combines TRBV5-6 with TRBJ1-1; D uncertain. Germline CDR1 reads SGHDT; CDR2 reads YYEEEE. V was clipped by 3 bases and J by 4 bases, with 4 bases between them. The CDR3 totals 11 residues.

The chain links TRBV4-1 to TRBJ2-7; 7 bases fit TRBD1. CDR3 size: 15 residues. The germline CDR1 and CDR2 sequences are MGHRA and YSYEKL. V shed 2 bases and J 3 bases; nucleotides not matched to a gene: 7. The CDR3 bases are TGCGCCAGCAGCCAATTAACAGGGGTCTACTACGAGCAGTACTTC. Protein sequence: CASSQLTGVYYEQYF.

The sample holds a few counts of this clone. The gene calls are TRBV7-2 and TRBJ1-2; no reliable D call. Germline CDR1 SGHTA, CDR2 FQGNSA. The CDR3 is 12 amino acids. V lost 5 bases and J lost 4, with 8 bases in between. The CDR3 sequence is CASSPKSYGYTF. The CDR3 DNA reads as TGTGCCAGCAGCCCGAAGAGCTATGGCTACACCTTC.

This chain joins TRBV5-8 and TRBJ2-5, with 8 nucleotides matching TRBD2. Trimming took 0 bases from V and 2 from J; bases not matched to a gene: 6. Germline values: CDR1 SGHTS, CDR2 YDEGEE. There are 16 residues in the CDR3. CDR3 DNA: TGTGCCAGCAGCTTGGTCGCCGGGGGGGTTCAAGAGACCCAGTACTTC. Translated: CASSLVAGGVQETQYF.